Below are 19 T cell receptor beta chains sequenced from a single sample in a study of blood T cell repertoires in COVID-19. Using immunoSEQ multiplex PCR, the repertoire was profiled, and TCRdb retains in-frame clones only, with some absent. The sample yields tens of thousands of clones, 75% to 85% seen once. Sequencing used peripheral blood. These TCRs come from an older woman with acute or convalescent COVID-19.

The CDR3 reads CASRQNGQAGEAFF. CDR3 nucleotide sequence: TGTGCCAGCAGACAAAATGGACAGGCGGGTGAAGCTTTCTTT. The chain has TRBV3-1 (or the pseudogene TRBV3-2) and TRBJ1-1; TRBD1 agrees at 7 bases. CDR1 LGHDT and CDR2 YNNKEL come from the germline V gene (reference sequence). The CDR3 has 14 amino acids. Germline trimming cut 6 bases from V and 7 bases from J; bases unmatched to any gene: 11.

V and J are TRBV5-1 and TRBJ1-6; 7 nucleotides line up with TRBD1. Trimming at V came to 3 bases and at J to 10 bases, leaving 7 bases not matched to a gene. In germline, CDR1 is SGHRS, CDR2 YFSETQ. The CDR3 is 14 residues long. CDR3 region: CASSYTGTESPLHF. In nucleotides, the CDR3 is TGCGCCAGCAGCTATACCGGGACAGAGTCACCCCTCCACTTT.

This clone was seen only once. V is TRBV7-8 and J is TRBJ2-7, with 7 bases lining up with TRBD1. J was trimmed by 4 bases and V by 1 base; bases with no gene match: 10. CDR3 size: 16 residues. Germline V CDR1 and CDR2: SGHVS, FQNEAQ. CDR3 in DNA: TGTGCCAGCAGCTTAGGAATCCCAGGCAGGGGGTACGAGCAGTACTTC. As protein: CASSLGIPGRGYEQYF.

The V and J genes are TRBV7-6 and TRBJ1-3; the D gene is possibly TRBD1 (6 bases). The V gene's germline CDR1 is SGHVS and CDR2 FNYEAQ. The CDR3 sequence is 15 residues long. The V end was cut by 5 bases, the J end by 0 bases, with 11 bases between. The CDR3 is CASSPGRGSGNTIYF. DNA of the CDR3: TGTGCCAGCAGCCCGGGCAGGGGCTCTGGAAACACCATATATTTT.

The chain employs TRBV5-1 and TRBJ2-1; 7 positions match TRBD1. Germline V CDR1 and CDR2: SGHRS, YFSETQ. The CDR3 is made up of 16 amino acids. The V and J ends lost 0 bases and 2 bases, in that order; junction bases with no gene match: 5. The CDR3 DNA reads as TGCGCCAGCAGCTTGGAGGCAGGGGGACCCTACAATGAGCAGTTCTTC. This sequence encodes CASSLEAGGPYNEQFF.

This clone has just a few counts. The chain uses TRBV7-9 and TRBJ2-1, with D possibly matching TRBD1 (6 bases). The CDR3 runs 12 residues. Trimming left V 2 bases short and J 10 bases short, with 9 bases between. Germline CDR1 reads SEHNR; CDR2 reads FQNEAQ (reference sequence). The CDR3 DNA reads TGTGCCAGCAGCTTACTTGGGGGCGAGCAGTTCTTC. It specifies CASSLLGGEQFF.

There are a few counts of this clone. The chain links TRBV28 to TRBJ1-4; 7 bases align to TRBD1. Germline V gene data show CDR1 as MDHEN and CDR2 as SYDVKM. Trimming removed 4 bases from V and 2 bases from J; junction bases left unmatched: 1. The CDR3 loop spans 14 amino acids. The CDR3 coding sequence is TGTGCCAGCAGTTCAGGGGGGACTAATGAAAAACTGTTTTTT. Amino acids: CASSSGGTNEKLFF.

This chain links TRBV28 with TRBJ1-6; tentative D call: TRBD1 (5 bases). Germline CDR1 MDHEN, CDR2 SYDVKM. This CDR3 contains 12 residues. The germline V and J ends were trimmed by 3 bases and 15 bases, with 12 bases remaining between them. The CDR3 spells CASSFRGSDLHF. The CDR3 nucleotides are TGTGCCAGCAGTTTTAGGGGTTCAGACCTCCACTTT.

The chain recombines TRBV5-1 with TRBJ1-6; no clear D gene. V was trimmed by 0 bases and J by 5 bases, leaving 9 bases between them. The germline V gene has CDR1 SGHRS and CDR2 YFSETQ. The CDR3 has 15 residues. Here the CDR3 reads CASSLAQQNNSPLHF. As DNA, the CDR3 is TGCGCCAGCAGCTTGGCACAGCAGAATAATTCACCCCTCCACTTT.

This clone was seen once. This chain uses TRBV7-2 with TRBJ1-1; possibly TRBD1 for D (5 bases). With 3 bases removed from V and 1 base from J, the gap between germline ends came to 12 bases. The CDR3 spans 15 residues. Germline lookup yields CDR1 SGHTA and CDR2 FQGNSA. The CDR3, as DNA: TGTGCCAGCAGCTTGAACCCCGACAGGAACACTGAAGCTTTCTTT. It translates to CASSLNPDRNTEAFF.

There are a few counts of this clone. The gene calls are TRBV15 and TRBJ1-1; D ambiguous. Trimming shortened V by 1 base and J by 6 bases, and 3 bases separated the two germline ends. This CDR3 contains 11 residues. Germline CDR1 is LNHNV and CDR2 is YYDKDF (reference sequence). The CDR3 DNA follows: TGTGCCACCAGCAGAGCGGCTGAAGCTTTCTTT. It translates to CATSRAAEAFF.

CDR3 nucleotide sequence: TGCGCCAGCAGCCCCGGGGAGAACACTGAAGCTTTCTTT. It specifies CASSPGENTEAFF. The V gene is TRBV5-1, the J gene TRBJ1-1; D gene uncertain. V was clipped by 4 bases and J by 1 base, with 8 bases between them. The V gene's germline CDR1 is SGHRS and CDR2 YFSETQ. This CDR3 is 13 amino acids long.

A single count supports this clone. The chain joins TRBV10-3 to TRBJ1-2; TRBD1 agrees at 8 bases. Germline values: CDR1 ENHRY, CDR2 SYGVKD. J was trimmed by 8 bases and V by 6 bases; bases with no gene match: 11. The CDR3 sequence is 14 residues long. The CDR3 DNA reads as TGTGCCATCAGCGAGGGGCAGGGGGCGCGGGGCTACACCTTC. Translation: CAISEGQGARGYTF.

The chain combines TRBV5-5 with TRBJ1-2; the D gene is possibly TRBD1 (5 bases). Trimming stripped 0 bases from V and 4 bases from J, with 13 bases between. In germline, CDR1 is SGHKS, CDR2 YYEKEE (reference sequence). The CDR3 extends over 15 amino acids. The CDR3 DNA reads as TGTGCCAGCAGCTTGGCCGGGGTGGGACTCTATGGCTACACCTTC. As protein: CASSLAGVGLYGYTF.

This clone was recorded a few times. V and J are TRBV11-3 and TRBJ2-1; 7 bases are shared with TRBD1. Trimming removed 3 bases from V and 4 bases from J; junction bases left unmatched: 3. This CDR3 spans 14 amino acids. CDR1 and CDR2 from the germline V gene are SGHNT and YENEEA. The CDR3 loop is CASSLGQLYNEQFF. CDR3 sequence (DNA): TGTGCCAGCAGCTTGGGACAGTTATACAATGAGCAGTTCTTC. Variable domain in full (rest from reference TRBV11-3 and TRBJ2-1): EAGVVQSPRYKIIEKKQPVAFWCNPISGHNTLYWYLQNLGQGPELLIRYENEEAVDDSQLPKDRFSAERLKGVDSTLKIQPAELGDSAVYLCASSLGQLYNEQFFGPGTRLTVL.

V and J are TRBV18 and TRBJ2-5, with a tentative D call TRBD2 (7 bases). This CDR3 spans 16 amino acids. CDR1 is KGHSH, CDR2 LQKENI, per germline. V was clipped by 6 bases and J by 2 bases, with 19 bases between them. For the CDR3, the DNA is TGTGCCAGCTCTCAAGAGAGGGGGGGGATACAAGAGACCCAGTACTTC. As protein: CASSQERGGIQETQYF.

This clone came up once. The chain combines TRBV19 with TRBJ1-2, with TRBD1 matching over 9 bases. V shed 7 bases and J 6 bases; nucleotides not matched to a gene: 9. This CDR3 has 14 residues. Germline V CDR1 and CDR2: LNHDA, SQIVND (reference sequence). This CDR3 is CASNEVRDRDGYTF. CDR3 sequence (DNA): TGTGCCAGTAACGAGGTCCGGGACAGGGATGGCTACACCTTC.

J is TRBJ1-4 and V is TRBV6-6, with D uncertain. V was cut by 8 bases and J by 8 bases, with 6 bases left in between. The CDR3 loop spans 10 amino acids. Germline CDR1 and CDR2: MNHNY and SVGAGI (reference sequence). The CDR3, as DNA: TGTGCCAGCTCACGGGAAAAACTGTTTTTT. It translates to CASSREKLFF.

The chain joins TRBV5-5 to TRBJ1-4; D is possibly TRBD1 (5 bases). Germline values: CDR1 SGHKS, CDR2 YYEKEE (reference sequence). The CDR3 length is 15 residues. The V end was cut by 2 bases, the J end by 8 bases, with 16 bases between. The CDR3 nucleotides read TGTGCCAGCAGCTTAGGGGACTCTCGTGGCGAAAAACTGTTTTTT. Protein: CASSLGDSRGEKLFF.